This T cell receptor beta chain appears in the sequencing data of a study of OX40 agonist ivuxolimab in advanced cancers. Sequenced by immunoSEQ multiplex PCR; TCRdb stores in-frame clones only, minus some. The sample shows roughly 86,000 clones, approximately 90% of them seen only once. Germline loops: CDR1 SEHNR, CDR2 FQNEAQ (reference sequence). The CDR3 has 14 residues. V lost 1 base, J lost 5 bases, and 9 bases lay in between. Regarding the study as a whole: Among expanded peripheral T cells, antigen specificity went undetermined.

As concerns this clone: The antigen is undetermined.

The clonotype was recovered from an adult with an advanced solid tumor such as melanoma, head and neck, liver or kidney cancer. The material was CD4+ or CD8+ T cells sorted from blood, obtained in a trial of the OX40 agonist ivuxolimab. The rearrangement uses TRBV7-9 and TRBJ2-4; D call uncertain. DNA for the CDR3: TGTGCCAGCAGCTTAGGGCCCTTACAAAACATTCAGTACTTC. As protein: CASSLGPLQNIQYF. The entire variable domain, with the rest obtained from reference TRBV7-9 and TRBJ2-4, is as follows: DTGVSQNPRHKITKRGQNVTFRCDPISEHNRLYWYRQTLGQGPEFLTYFQNEAQLEKSRLLSDRFSAERPKGSFSTLEIQRTEQGDSAMYLCASSLGPLQNIQYFGAGTRLSVL.